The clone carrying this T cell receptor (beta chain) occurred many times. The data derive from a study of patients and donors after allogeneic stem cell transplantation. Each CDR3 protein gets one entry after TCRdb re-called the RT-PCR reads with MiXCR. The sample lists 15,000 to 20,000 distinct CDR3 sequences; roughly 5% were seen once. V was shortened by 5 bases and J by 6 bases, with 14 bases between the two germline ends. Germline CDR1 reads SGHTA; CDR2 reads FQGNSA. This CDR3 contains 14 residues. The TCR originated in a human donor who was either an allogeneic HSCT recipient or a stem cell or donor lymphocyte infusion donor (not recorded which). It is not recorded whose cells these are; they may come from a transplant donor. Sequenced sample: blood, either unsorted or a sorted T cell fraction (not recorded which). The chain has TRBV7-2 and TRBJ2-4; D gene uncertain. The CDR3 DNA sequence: TGTGCCAGCAGCCCGACGCTCCTGACAAACATTCAGTACTTC. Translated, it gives CASSPTLLTNIQYF. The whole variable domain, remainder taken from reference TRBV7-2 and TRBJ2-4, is GAGVSQSPSNKVTEKGKDVELRCDPISGHTALYWYRQSLGQGLEFLIYFQGNSAPDKSGLPSDRFSAERTGGSVSTLTIQRTQQEDSAVYLCASSPTLLTNIQYFGAGTRLSVL.